Shown below are 10 T cell receptor beta chains from a single sample sequenced in a study of resident and recirculating memory T cells in vitiligo. Assay used: immunoSEQ multiplex PCR; TCRdb lists only in-frame clones, some missing. The sample has more than 65,000 clones, just over 90% seen once. The sequenced sample consisted of blood. The receptor set was obtained from a male donor with vitiligo.

This chain uses TRBV4-3 with TRBJ2-3; 8 positions agree with TRBD1. CDR3 length: 16 residues. After removal of 4 bases from V and 4 bases from J, the junction contained 10 bases not matched to a gene. Germline CDR1 is LGHNA and CDR2 is YSLEER. The CDR3 sequence is CASSRTQTGDADTQYF. The CDR3, as DNA: TGCGCCAGCAGCCGGACCCAGACAGGGGACGCAGATACGCAGTATTTT.

This clone has just one count. The chain couples TRBV11-1 to TRBJ2-7, with no clear D. In germline, CDR1 is SGHAT, CDR2 FQDESV (reference sequence). Deletions cut 3 bases from V and 2 bases from J, with 11 bases between. This CDR3 comprises 14 residues. CDR3 coding DNA: TGTGCCAGCAGCTTCGGCAGGAACCCCTACGAGCAGTACTTC. It is translated as CASSFGRNPYEQYF.

This chain links TRBV27 with TRBJ2-3; 9 nucleotides line up with TRBD2. V was clipped by 5 bases and J by 6 bases; unmatched bases: 6. Per germline, CDR1 MNHEY and CDR2 SMNVEV (reference sequence). The CDR3 loop spans 14 amino acids. The CDR3 is CASSGRGGADTQYF. DNA of the CDR3: TGTGCCAGCAGTGGCCGCGGGGGGGCCGATACGCAGTATTTT.

This chain joins TRBV4-3 and TRBJ2-6; D not certain. This CDR3 comprises 18 residues. The V end lost 0 bases, the J end lost 2 bases, and 14 bases lay between the germline ends. CDR1 is LGHNA, CDR2 YSLEER, per germline. The CDR3 DNA is TGCGCCAGCAGCCAAGACATTATCGGTCAAGCTGGGGCCAACGTCCTGACTTTC. Translating gives CASSQDIIGQAGANVLTF.

The chain joins TRBV7-9 to TRBJ2-5; unclear D gene. Germline V lookup: CDR1 SEHNR, CDR2 FQNEAQ (reference sequence). This CDR3 is 11 amino acids long. The V end was cut by 6 bases, the J end by 5 bases, with 7 bases between. CDR3 residues: CASRAVETQYF. CDR3 coding DNA: TGTGCCAGCAGGGCCGTGGAGACCCAGTACTTC.

This chain connects TRBV18 to TRBJ2-7, with D tentatively TRBD2 (6 bases). This CDR3 spans 15 amino acids. V was cut by 3 bases and J by 3 bases, with 15 bases left in between. Germline V gene lookup returns CDR1 KGHSH and CDR2 LQKENI. CDR3: CASSPRGNGGYEQYF. CDR3 nucleotides: TGTGCCAGCTCACCGCGCGGGAACGGGGGCTACGAGCAGTACTTC. Together with reference TRBV18 and TRBJ2-7, the CDR3 gives the full variable domain: NAGVMQNPRHLVRRRGQEARLRCSPMKGHSHVYWYRQLPEEGLKFMVYLQKENIIDESGMPKERFSAEFPKEGPSILRIQQVVRGDSAAYFCASSPRGNGGYEQYFGPGTRLTVT.

This chain joins TRBV4-3 and TRBJ1-6; D may be TRBD1 (6 bases). V lost 1 base and J lost 7, with 17 bases in between. The length of the CDR3 is 17 residues. CDR1 is LGHNA, CDR2 YSLEER, per germline. The CDR3 sequence is CASSQAHDTGWNSPLHF. CDR3 in DNA: TGCGCCAGCAGCCAAGCCCACGATACAGGGTGGAATTCACCCCTCCACTTT.

V usage is TRBV27 and J usage is TRBJ2-7; weak D call: TRBD2 (6 bases). Germline CDR1 is MNHEY and CDR2 is SMNVEV (reference sequence). V lost 7 bases to trimming and J lost 6 bases, with 22 bases between them. This CDR3 contains 15 residues. This CDR3 is CASTQLGGASSEQYF. As DNA, the CDR3 is TGTGCCAGCACCCAACTCGGGGGTGCTTCTTCCGAGCAGTACTTC.

J is TRBJ2-5 and V is TRBV19; possible D gene TRBD1, 5 bases. The V end lost 1 base, the J end lost 5 bases, and 14 bases lay between the germline ends. The CDR3 is 15 amino acids. The germline gives CDR1 LNHDA, CDR2 SQIVND (reference sequence). The chain's CDR3 is CASSIAGHPWETQYF. The CDR3 region has the DNA TGTGCCAGTAGTATAGCAGGACACCCTTGGGAGACCCAGTACTTC.

The chain is built from TRBV5-1 and TRBJ2-1; D not resolved. The V end lost 5 bases, the J end lost 5 bases, and 14 bases lay between the germline ends. From germline, CDR1 is SGHRS and CDR2 YFSETQ. CDR3 length equals 14 residues. The chain's CDR3 is CASRWLEADNEQFF. In nucleotides, the CDR3 is TGCGCCAGCAGGTGGCTAGAGGCGGACAATGAGCAGTTCTTC. Filled out from reference TRBV5-1 and TRBJ2-1, the complete variable domain reads KAGVTQTPRYLIKTRGQQVTLSCSPISGHRSVSWYQQTPGQGLQFLFEYFSETQRNKGNFPGRFSGRQFSNSRSEMNVSTLELGDSALYLCASRWLEADNEQFFGPGTRLTVL.